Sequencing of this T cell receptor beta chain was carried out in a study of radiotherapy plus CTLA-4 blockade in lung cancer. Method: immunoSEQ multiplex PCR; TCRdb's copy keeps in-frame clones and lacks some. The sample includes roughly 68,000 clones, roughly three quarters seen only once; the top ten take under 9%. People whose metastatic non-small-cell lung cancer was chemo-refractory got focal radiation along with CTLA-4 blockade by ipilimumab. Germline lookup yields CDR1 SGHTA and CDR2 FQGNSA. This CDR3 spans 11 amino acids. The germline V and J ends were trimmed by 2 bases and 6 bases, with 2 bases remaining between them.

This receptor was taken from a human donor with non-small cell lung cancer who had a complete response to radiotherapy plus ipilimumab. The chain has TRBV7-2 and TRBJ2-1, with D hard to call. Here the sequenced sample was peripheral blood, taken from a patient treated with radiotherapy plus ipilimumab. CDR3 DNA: TGTGCCAGCAGCTTAAGCAATGAGCAGTTCTTC. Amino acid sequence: CASSLSNEQFF. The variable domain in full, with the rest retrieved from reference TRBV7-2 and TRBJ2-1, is GAGVSQSPSNKVTEKGKDVELRCDPISGHTALYWYRQSLGQGLEFLIYFQGNSAPDKSGLPSDRFSAERTGGSVSTLTIQRTQQEDSAVYLCASSLSNEQFFGPGTRLTVL.